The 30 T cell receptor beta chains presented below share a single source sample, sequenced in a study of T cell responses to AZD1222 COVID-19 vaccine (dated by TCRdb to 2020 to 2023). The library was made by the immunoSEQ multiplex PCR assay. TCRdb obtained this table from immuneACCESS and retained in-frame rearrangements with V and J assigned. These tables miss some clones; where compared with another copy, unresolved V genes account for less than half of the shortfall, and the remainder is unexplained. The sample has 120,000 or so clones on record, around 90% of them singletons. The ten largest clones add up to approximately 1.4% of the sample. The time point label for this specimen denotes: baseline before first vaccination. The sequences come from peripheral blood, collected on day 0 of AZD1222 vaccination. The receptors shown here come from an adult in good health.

The CDR3: CARSLNPPGTYEQYF. CDR3 bases: TGTGCCAGAAGCTTGAATCCCCCAGGAACCTACGAGCAGTACTTC. The chain uses TRBV5-3 and TRBJ2-7; D is uncertain. TRBV5-3 is identified as an open reading frame with a role that is uncertain. This CDR3 comprises 15 residues. Between the trimmed V and J ends, which lost 1 base and 2 bases, there was a span of 13 bases.

CDR3 sequence (DNA): TGTGCCAGCAGCCAAGAGAAAGGACAGGGAGAACAAGAATACGAGCAGTACTTC. Encoded protein: CASSQEKGQGEQEYEQYF. The chain has TRBV3-1 (or the pseudogene TRBV3-2) and TRBJ2-7; 8 nucleotides match TRBD1. V shed 0 bases and J 4 bases; nucleotides not matched to a gene: 14. This CDR3 region has 18 residues. The germline gives CDR1 LGHDT, CDR2 YNNKEL (reference sequence).

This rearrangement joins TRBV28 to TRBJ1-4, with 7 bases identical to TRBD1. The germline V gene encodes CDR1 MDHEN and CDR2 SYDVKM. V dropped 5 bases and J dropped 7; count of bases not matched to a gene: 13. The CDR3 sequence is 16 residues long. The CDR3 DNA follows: TGTGCCAGCAGTCGTATGACCGGGACAGAGGGTGAAAAACTGTTTTTT. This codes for CASSRMTGTEGEKLFF.

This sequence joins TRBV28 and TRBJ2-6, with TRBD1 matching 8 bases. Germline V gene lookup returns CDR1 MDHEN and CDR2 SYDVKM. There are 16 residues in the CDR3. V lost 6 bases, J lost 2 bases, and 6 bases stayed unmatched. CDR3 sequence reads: CASRYRDRTGANVLTF. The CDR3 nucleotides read TGTGCCAGCAGGTACCGGGACAGGACTGGGGCCAACGTCCTGACTTTC. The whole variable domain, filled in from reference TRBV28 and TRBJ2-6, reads DVKVTQSSRYLVKRTGEKVFLECVQDMDHENMFWYRQDPGLGLRLIYFSYDVKMKEKGDIPEGYSVSREKKERFSLILESASTNQTSMYLCASRYRDRTGANVLTFGAGSRLTVL.

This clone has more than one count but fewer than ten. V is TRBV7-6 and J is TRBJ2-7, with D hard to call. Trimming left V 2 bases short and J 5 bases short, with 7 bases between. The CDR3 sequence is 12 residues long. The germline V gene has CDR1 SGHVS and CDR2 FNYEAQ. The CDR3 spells CASSLNQNEQYF. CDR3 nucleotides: TGTGCCAGCAGCTTAAACCAAAACGAGCAGTACTTC.

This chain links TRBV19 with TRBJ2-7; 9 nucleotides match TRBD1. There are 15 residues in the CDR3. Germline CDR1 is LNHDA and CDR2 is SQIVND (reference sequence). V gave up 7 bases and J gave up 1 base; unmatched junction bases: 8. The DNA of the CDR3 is TGTGCCAGTAAAAGAGCTGGGACAGGGTCCTACGAGCAGTACTTC. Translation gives CASKRAGTGSYEQYF.

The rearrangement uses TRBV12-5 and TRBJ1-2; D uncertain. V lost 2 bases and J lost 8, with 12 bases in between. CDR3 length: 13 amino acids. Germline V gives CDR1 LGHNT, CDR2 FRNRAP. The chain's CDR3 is CASGLYEGGGYTF. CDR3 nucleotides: TGTGCTAGTGGTTTGTACGAGGGAGGAGGCTACACCTTC.

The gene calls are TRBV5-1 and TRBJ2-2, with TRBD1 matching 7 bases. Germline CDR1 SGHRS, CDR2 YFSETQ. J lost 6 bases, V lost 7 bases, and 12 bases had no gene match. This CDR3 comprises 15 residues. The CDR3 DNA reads TGCGCCAGCCGATCCCAGACAGGGATTGCCGGGGAGCTGTTTTTT. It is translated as CASRSQTGIAGELFF.

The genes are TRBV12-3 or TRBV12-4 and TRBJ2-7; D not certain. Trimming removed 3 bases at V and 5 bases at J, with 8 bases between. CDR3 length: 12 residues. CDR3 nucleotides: TGTGCCAGCAGTTTTTATCCCCACGAGCAGTACTTC. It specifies CASSFYPHEQYF.

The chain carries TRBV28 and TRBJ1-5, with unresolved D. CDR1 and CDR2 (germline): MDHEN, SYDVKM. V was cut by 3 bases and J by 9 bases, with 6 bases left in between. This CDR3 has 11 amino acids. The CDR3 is CASSFSAPQHF. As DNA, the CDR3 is TGTGCCAGCAGTTTCTCTGCGCCCCAGCATTTT.

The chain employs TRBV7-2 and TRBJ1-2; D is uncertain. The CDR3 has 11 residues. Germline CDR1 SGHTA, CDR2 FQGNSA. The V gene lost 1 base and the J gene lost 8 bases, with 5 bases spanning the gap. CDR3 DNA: TGTGCCAGCAGCTTAGGGTGGGGCTACACCTTC. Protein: CASSLGWGYTF.

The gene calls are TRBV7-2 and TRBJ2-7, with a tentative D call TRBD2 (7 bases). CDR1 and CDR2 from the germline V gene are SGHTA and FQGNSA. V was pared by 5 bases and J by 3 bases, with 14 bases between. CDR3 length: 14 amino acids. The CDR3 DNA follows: TGTGCCAGCAGCCCACCGGGGGGCGGCTACGAGCAGTACTTC. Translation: CASSPPGGGYEQYF.

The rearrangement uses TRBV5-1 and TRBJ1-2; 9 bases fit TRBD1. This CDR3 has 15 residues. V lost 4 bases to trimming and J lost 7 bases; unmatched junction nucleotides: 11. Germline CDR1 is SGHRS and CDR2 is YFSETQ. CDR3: CASSTLWGTGTGYTF. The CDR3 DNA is TGCGCCAGCAGCACATTGTGGGGGACAGGGACTGGCTACACCTTC.

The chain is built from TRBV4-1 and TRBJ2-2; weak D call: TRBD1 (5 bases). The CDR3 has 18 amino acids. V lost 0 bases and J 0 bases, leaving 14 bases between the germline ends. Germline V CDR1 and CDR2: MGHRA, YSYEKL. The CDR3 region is CASSQDPRQRTNTGELFF. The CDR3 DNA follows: TGCGCCAGCAGCCAAGACCCCCGACAGCGAACGAACACCGGGGAGCTGTTTTTT.

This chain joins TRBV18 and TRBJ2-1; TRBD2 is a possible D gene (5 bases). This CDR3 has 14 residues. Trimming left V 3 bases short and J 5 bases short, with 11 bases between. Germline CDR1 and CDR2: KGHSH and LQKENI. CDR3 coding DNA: TGTGCCAGCTCACCCGCGACGGGAAACAATGAGCAGTTCTTC. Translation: CASSPATGNNEQFF.

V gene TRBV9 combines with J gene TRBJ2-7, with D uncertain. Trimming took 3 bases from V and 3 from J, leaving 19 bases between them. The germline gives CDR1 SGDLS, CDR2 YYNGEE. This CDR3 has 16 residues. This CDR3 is CASSAGGQALFYEQYF. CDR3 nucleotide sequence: TGTGCCAGCAGCGCAGGTGGGCAAGCCCTCTTCTACGAGCAGTACTTC.

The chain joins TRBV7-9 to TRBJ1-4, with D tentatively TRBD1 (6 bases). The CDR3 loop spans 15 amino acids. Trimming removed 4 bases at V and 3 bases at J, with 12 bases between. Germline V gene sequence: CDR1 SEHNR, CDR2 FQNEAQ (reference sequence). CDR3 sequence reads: CASSSPDSSNEKLFF. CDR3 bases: TGTGCCAGCAGCTCCCCGGACAGTTCTAATGAAAAACTGTTTTTT.

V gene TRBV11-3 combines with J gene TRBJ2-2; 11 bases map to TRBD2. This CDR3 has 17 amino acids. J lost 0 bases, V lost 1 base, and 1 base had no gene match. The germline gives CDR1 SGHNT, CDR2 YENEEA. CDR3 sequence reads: CASSLGLAGTNTGELFF. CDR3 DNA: TGTGCCAGCAGCTTAGGACTAGCGGGGACGAACACCGGGGAGCTGTTTTTT.

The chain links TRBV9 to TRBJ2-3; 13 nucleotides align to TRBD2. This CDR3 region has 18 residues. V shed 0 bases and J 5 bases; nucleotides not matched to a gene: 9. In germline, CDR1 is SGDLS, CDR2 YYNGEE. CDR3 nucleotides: TGTGCCAGCAGCGTAGCTACGACTAGCGGGGGGCGCGTAGATACGCAGTATTTT. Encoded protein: CASSVATTSGGRVDTQYF.

The CDR3 spells CASSYSRRGTGARYTF. CDR3 nucleotide sequence: TGTGCCAGCAGTTACTCGAGGCGCGGGACAGGGGCCCGCTACACCTTC. This chain links TRBV6-5 with TRBJ1-2; 10 positions match TRBD1. The CDR3 runs to 16 residues. Per the germline V gene, CDR1 is MNHEY and CDR2 is SVGAGI. V shed 0 bases, J shed 9 bases, and the junction held 10 bases outside the gene matches.

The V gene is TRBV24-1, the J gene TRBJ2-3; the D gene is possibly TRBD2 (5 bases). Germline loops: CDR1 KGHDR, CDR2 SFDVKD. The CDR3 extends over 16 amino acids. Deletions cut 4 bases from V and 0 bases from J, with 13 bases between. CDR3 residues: CATSERLTPSTDTQYF. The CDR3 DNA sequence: TGTGCCACCAGTGAAAGACTAACCCCTAGCACAGATACGCAGTATTTT.

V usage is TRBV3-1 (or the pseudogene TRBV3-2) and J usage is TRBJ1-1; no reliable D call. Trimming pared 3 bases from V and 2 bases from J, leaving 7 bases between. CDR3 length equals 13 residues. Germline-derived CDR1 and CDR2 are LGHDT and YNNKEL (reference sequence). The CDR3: CASSQASNTEAFF. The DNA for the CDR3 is TGTGCCAGCAGCCAGGCGTCAAACACTGAAGCTTTCTTT.

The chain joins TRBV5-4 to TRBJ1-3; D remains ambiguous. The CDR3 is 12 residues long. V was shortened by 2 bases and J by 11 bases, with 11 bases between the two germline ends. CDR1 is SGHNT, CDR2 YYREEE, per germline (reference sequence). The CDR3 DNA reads TGTGCCAGCAGCTTCTCTTATGGCCCCATATATTTT. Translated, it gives CASSFSYGPIYF.

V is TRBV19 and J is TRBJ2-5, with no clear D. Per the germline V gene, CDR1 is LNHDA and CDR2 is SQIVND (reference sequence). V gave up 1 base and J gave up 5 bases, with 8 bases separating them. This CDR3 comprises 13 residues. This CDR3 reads CASSIGGLETQYF. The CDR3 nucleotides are TGTGCCAGTAGTATAGGGGGTTTGGAGACCCAGTACTTC.

The CDR3 DNA sequence: TGTGCCAGCAGTTCGAGAATTGGGGAGCAGTACTTC. As protein: CASSSRIGEQYF. The chain has TRBV6-5 and TRBJ2-7; D gene ambiguous. Germline CDR1 and CDR2: MNHEY and SVGAGI. CDR3 length: 12 residues. V gave up 4 bases and J gave up 7 bases, with 11 bases separating them.

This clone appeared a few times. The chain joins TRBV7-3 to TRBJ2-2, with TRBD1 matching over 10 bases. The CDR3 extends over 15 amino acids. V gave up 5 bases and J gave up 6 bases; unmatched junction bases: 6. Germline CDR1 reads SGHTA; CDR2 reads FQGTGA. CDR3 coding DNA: TGTGCCAGCAGCGAAGGGACAGGGGTTTCCGGGGAGCTGTTTTTT. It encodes CASSEGTGVSGELFF. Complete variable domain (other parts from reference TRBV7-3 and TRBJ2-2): GAGVSQTPSNKVTEKGKYVELRCDPISGHTALYWYRQSLGQGPEFLIYFQGTGAADDSGLPNDRFFAVRPEGSVSTLKIQRTERGDSAVYLCASSEGTGVSGELFFGEGSRLTVL.

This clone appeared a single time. The CDR3 here is CASSLMGQPSRYGYTF. The CDR3 DNA sequence: TGTGCCAGCAGCTTAATGGGACAGCCTTCACGCTATGGCTACACCTTC. V is TRBV7-3 and J is TRBJ1-2; 7 bases are a match to TRBD1. Germline loops: CDR1 SGHTA, CDR2 FQGTGA. The CDR3 extends over 16 amino acids. V lost 1 base, J lost 4 bases, and 9 bases stayed unmatched.

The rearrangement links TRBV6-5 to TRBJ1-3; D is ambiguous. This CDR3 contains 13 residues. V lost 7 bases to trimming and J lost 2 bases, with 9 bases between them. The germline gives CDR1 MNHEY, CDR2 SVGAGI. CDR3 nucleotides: TGTGCCAGCATGGGAGACACTGGAAACACCATATATTTT. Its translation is CASMGDTGNTIYF.

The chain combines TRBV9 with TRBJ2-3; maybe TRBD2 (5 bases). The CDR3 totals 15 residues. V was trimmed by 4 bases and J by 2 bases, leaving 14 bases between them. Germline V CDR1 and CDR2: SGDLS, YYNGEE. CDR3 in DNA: TGTGCCAGCAGCTTAAGCGGCCCGATCACAGATACGCAGTATTTT. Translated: CASSLSGPITDTQYF. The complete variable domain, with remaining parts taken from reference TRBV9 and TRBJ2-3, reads DSGVTQTPKHLITATGQRVTLRCSPRSGDLSVYWYQQSLDQGLQFLIQYYNGEERAKGNILERFSAQQFPDLHSELNLSSLELGDSALYFCASSLSGPITDTQYFGPGTRLTVL.

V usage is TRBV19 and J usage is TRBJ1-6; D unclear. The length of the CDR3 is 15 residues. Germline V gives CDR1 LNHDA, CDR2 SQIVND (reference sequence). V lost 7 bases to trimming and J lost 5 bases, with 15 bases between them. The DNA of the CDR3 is TGTGCCAGTAAGTTACGAGCAGCGAATAATTCACCCCTCCACTTT. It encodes CASKLRAANNSPLHF.